This T cell receptor (beta chain) was sequenced during a study of blood T cell repertoires in COVID-19. For the study at large: Samples came from the United States, Italy and Spain, spanning acute and convalescent COVID-19.

Some clones are missing from TCRdb's copy, which holds only in-frame ones; the method was immunoSEQ multiplex PCR. The data hold approximately 250,000 clones, with more than 85% observed a single time. Recovered status applied to Cohort 3 donors who had two consecutive negative PCRs. It also applied to those with clearance or with symptom resolution. This clone was seen a few times. Germline lookup yields CDR1 ENHRY and CDR2 SYGVKD. There are 16 residues in the CDR3. The trim removed 3 bases at V and 4 bases at J, leaving 11 bases unmatched. The genes are TRBV10-3 and TRBJ1-2, with 7 nucleotides matching TRBD1. The sequence derives from a woman aged 25-40 years who had recovered from COVID-19. What was sequenced was PBMCs or T cells enriched from blood (not recorded which). CDR3 loop: CAISDPSGQNFYGYTF. The CDR3 coding sequence is TGTGCCATCAGTGATCCTTCGGGACAGAACTTCTATGGCTACACCTTC.